This T cell receptor (beta chain) was observed in a study of blood T cell repertoires in COVID-19. Here immunoSEQ multiplex PCR was the method, and the copy in TCRdb shows in-frame clones only, minus some. The sample yields about 170,000 clones, 84% seen once. The CDR3 is made up of 14 amino acids. The ends lost 10 bases at V and 4 bases at J; junction bases unmatched: 10. Per the germline V gene, CDR1 is ENHRY and CDR2 is SYGVKD. The chain recombines TRBV10-3 with TRBJ2-1; TRBD2 matches at 7 bases. The source of this sequence is a middle-aged man who had recovered from COVID-19. The sequenced sample consisted of peripheral blood. Here the CDR3 reads CASCPASGYNEQFF. The CDR3 DNA is TGTGCCAGCTGCCCGGCTAGCGGATACAATGAGCAGTTCTTC.